This T cell receptor beta chain was documented in a study of PD-1 blockade in classical Hodgkin lymphoma. Study details: Patients were administered nivolumab (3 mg/kg intravenously) every 2 weeks. Study-level points and caveats: Nothing has yet pinned down what causes the repertoire differences, possibly disease activity or prior therapy. It was among complete responders that baseline diversity resembled that of newly diagnosed patients. Significantly greater TCR diversity emerged by C4D1 in CD4+ cells but not CD8+ cells.

Time point indicated: cycle 4 day 1 (C4D1), after 6 weeks of nivolumab. Each of the patients experienced relapse following autologous stem cell transplantation, and their brentuximab vedotin exposure differed. This clone showed up just a few times. Its antigen remains unknown. Measured with immunoSEQ multiplex PCR; TCRdb has only the in-frame clones, and not every one. Found here are approximately 21,000 clones, 60% to 80% of them singletons; the top ten hold about 19%. The CDR3 extends over 15 amino acids. Germline loops: CDR1 MGHRA, CDR2 YSYEKL. V was clipped by 3 bases and J by 7 bases; unmatched bases: 12.

The clonotype originates from a human donor with classical Hodgkin lymphoma. The sequencing used peripheral blood mononuclear cells (PBMCs), collected before the fourth cycle of nivolumab. The rearrangement joins TRBV4-1 to TRBJ2-7, with 7 bases aligning to TRBD1. The DNA for the CDR3 is TGCGCCAGCAGCCAGAACGACAGGGCCTTTGATGAGCAGTACTTC. As protein: CASSQNDRAFDEQYF.